Presented here are 26 T cell receptor beta chains from one specimen sequenced in a study of CD8 T cells in Susac syndrome. When the RNA was reverse transcribed, random hexamers were used with an input of roughly 0.5 to 1 ug. Using its own MiXCR run on the immunoSEQ multiplex PCR reads, TCRdb lists one record per CDR3 protein. The table has some 450,000 distinct CDR3 sequences, approximately 85% seen once. The sample taken for sequencing was CD8+ T cells from PBMCs. These receptors were collected from a human donor with multiple sclerosis.

The chain combines TRBV6-2 or TRBV6-3 with TRBJ2-3; TRBD2 might be the D (6 bases). The germline V gene encodes CDR1 MNHEY and CDR2 SVGEGT. The CDR3 contains 20 residues. V lost 0 bases, J lost 4 bases, and 26 bases lay in between. The CDR3 loop reads CASSYSTRPTSTDTADTQYF. In DNA form, the CDR3 reads TGTGCCAGCAGTTACTCGACACGGCCTACTAGCACAGATACAGCAGATACGCAGTATTTT.

This clonotype was detected a few times. The V and J genes are TRBV6-1 and TRBJ2-7; 10 positions match TRBD2. CDR1 is MNHNS, CDR2 SASEGT, per germline. The V gene end was trimmed by 4 bases and the J gene end by 2 bases; junction bases not matched to a gene: 2. The CDR3 is 14 residues long. CDR3 coding DNA: TGTGCCAGCAGTGGGACTAGCGGTACCTACGAGCAGTACTTC. Residues: CASSGTSGTYEQYF.

The rearrangement joins TRBV19 to TRBJ2-1, with D perhaps TRBD2 (5 bases). V was trimmed by 1 base and J by 4 bases, leaving 11 bases between them. Germline loops: CDR1 LNHDA, CDR2 SQIVND (reference sequence). This CDR3 has 15 residues. The CDR3 DNA is TGTGCCAGTAGTATAGCGGGATTGGGGTACAATGAGCAGTTCTTC. As protein: CASSIAGLGYNEQFF.

The chain is built from TRBV29-1 and TRBJ1-1; tentative D call: TRBD1 (5 bases). Trimming left V 1 base short and J 2 bases short, with 11 bases between. The germline gives CDR1 SQVTM, CDR2 ANQGSEA. The length of the CDR3 is 14 residues. The CDR3 nucleotides read TGCAGCGTTGAAGGGGGCCTCGACAACACTGAAGCTTTCTTT. It is translated as CSVEGGLDNTEAFF.

V and J are TRBV27 and TRBJ2-1; D gene uncertain. Germline V gene lookup returns CDR1 MNHEY and CDR2 SMNVEV (reference sequence). The V and J ends lost 5 bases and 6 bases respectively, with 8 bases between them. The CDR3 spans 12 residues. CDR3 in DNA: TGTGCCAGCAGTAATTCCCGCAATGAGCAGTTCTTC. It encodes CASSNSRNEQFF.

The chain employs TRBV3-1 and TRBJ2-5; perhaps TRBD2 as D (6 bases). The CDR3 is 16 residues long. Trimming pared 7 bases from V and 2 bases from J, leaving 20 bases between. CDR1 LGHDT and CDR2 YNNKEL come from the germline V gene (reference sequence). The CDR3 region has the DNA TGTGCCAGCACGCCTCGGGACTCGGATCGGCAAGAGACCCAGTACTTC. This translates into CASTPRDSDRQETQYF.

This clonotype has just one count. The rearrangement links TRBV3-1 to TRBJ2-3; 9 bases agree with TRBD1. The CDR3 length is 16 residues. J gave up 5 bases and V 3 bases, and 9 bases lay outside the gene matches. Germline V lookup: CDR1 LGHDT, CDR2 YNNKEL (reference sequence). The CDR3 loop reads CASSQTGTGMLDTQYF. The DNA for the CDR3 is TGTGCCAGCAGCCAGACCGGGACAGGGATGTTAGATACGCAGTATTTT.

V gene TRBV12-3 or TRBV12-4 combines with J gene TRBJ2-7; 12 bases fit TRBD2. V was clipped by 10 bases and J by 7 bases; unmatched bases: 17. This CDR3 has 16 residues. The CDR3, as DNA: TGTGCCACCGGCCTAACTAGCGGGAGGTTTACGGTGGAGCAGTACTTC. It encodes CATGLTSGRFTVEQYF.

The V gene is TRBV27, the J gene TRBJ1-2, with 9 bases matching TRBD1. The CDR3 runs to 14 residues. Germline CDR1 MNHEY, CDR2 SMNVEV (reference sequence). Trimming removed 5 bases from V and 7 bases from J; junction bases left unmatched: 8. CDR3 amino acids: CASSPTGQGGGYTF. The CDR3 DNA follows: TGTGCCAGCAGTCCCACGGGACAGGGTGGTGGCTACACCTTC.

The chain uses TRBV19 and TRBJ1-5; 7 positions agree with TRBD1. This CDR3 comprises 16 residues. Germline trimming cut 5 bases from V and 4 bases from J; bases unmatched to any gene: 11. Germline-derived CDR1 and CDR2 are LNHDA and SQIVND (reference sequence). The CDR3 here is CASSGEQGVWNQPQHF. In DNA, the CDR3 is TGTGCCAGTAGTGGTGAGCAGGGGGTGTGGAATCAGCCCCAGCATTTT.

The chain carries TRBV2 and TRBJ2-7; 7 bases are a match to TRBD1. V trimming: 5 bases; J trimming: 0 bases; junction bases outside the gene matches: 7. This CDR3 spans 15 amino acids. Germline V gene data show CDR1 as SNHLY and CDR2 as FYNNEI. The CDR3 DNA reads as TGTGCCAGCAGTCCGGGACAGAGCTTCTCCTACGAGCAGTACTTC. Protein sequence: CASSPGQSFSYEQYF. The full variable domain, rest sourced from reference TRBV2 and TRBJ2-7, is EPEVTQTPSHQVTQMGQEVILRCVPISNHLYFYWYRQILGQKVEFLVSFYNNEISEKSEIFDDQFSVERPDGSNFTLKIRSTKLEDSAMYFCASSPGQSFSYEQYFGPGTRLTVT.

The chain joins TRBV4-2 to TRBJ1-2; D call uncertain. V was shortened by 0 bases and J by 4 bases, with 15 bases between the two germline ends. The CDR3 contains 16 residues. The germline gives CDR1 LGHNA, CDR2 YNFKEQ. The CDR3 sequence: CASSQDRYGSFYGYTF. CDR3 sequence (DNA): TGTGCCAGCAGCCAAGATAGGTATGGCAGCTTCTATGGCTACACCTTC.

A single count supports this clonotype. The chain's CDR3 is CASSDRGYYGYTF. DNA for the CDR3: TGTGCCAGCAGTGATAGGGGATACTATGGCTACACCTTC. The rearrangement joins TRBV2 to TRBJ1-2; perhaps TRBD1 as D (5 bases). The V end lost 3 bases, the J end lost 3 bases, and 8 bases lay between the germline ends. The CDR3 is 13 residues long. Germline CDR1 SNHLY, CDR2 FYNNEI.

The chain recombines TRBV6-1 with TRBJ2-7; D perhaps matches TRBD1 (6 bases). Germline V lookup: CDR1 MNHNS, CDR2 SASEGT. This CDR3 spans 14 amino acids. V gave up 5 bases and J gave up 2 bases, with 13 bases separating them. The CDR3 nucleotides are TGTGCCAGCAGTTCAGGGGCCATAGCCTACGAGCAGTACTTC. This gives the protein CASSSGAIAYEQYF.

A word on this clonotype: A junction end diverges from the germline sequence, so it may reflect a read error. The chain combines TRBV5-4 with TRBJ1-2, with TRBD1 matching over 7 bases. The CDR3 consists of 14 residues. CDR1 is SGHNT, CDR2 YYREEE, per germline (reference sequence). The CDR3 is CASSPLLGTAAPAF. CDR3 DNA: TGTGCCAGCAGCCCCCTTCTGGGGACAGCCGCTCCCGCCTTC.

This clonotype showed up just a few times. V and J are TRBV10-1 and TRBJ2-7; a weak D match, TRBD1 (7 bases). CDR1 is WNHNN, CDR2 SYGVQD, per germline (reference sequence). The V end lost 3 bases, the J end lost 3 bases, and 24 bases lay between the germline ends. This CDR3 region has 18 residues. CDR3 sequence reads: CASSDGRINRGRYYEQYF. The CDR3 DNA is TGCGCCAGCAGTGATGGGAGGATCAACAGGGGCCGATACTACGAGCAGTACTTC.

The count of this clonotype is one. The V call is TRBV5-1, the J call TRBJ2-2; 8 bases map to TRBD1. The junction had 5 bases not matched to a gene; V was cut back by 4 bases and J by 6 bases. This CDR3 spans 14 amino acids. The germline V gene encodes CDR1 SGHRS and CDR2 YFSETQ. CDR3 sequence: CASSDVQGAGELFF. The CDR3 nucleotides are TGCGCCAGCAGCGACGTACAGGGGGCCGGGGAGCTGTTTTTT. The full variable domain, with the rest looked up from reference TRBV5-1 and TRBJ2-2, is KAGVTQTPRYLIKTRGQQVTLSCSPISGHRSVSWYQQTPGQGLQFLFEYFSETQRNKGNFPGRFSGRQFSNSRSEMNVSTLELGDSALYLCASSDVQGAGELFFGEGSRLTVL.

This clonotype appeared once. This chain joins TRBV29-1 and TRBJ2-5, with unresolved D. This CDR3 has 15 amino acids. V lost 3 bases to trimming and J lost 4 bases, with 18 bases between them. Per germline, CDR1 SQVTM and CDR2 ANQGSEA. CDR3 in DNA: TGCAGCGTTGATGGCCAATTATTGGACGGAGAGACCCAGTACTTC. It encodes CSVDGQLLDGETQYF.

This clonotype has only one observation. The chain uses TRBV28 and TRBJ1-2; 8 bases fit TRBD1. The V and J ends lost 2 bases and 2 bases, in that order; junction bases with no gene match: 4. The CDR3 runs to 15 residues. Germline V gene lookup returns CDR1 MDHEN and CDR2 SYDVKM. CDR3 amino acids: CASSLGRTGNYGYTF. The CDR3 DNA sequence: TGTGCCAGCAGTTTAGGCAGGACAGGGAACTATGGCTACACCTTC.

This clonotype appeared once. The chain combines TRBV6-6 with TRBJ1-4; D is uncertain. Germline V gene sequence: CDR1 MNHNY, CDR2 SVGAGI (reference sequence). The CDR3 extends over 11 amino acids. The CDR3 nucleotides read TGTGCGGGCGGGGAGGGCGTAAAACTGTTTTTT. It is translated as CAGGEGVKLFF.

The chain is built from TRBV4-1 and TRBJ2-1, with D perhaps matching TRBD2 (5 bases). The length of the CDR3 is 17 residues. Looked up from germline, CDR1 is MGHRA and CDR2 is YSYEKL. With 1 base removed from V and 8 bases from J, the gap between germline ends came to 21 bases. DNA of the CDR3: TGCGCCAGCAGCCAAGTTAAGGAGAGGGCCTTCGGCGATGAGCAGTTCTTC. Its protein is CASSQVKERAFGDEQFF.

J is TRBJ1-2 and V is TRBV29-1; D unclear. Germline assignment: CDR1 SQVTM and CDR2 ANQGSEA. V lost 7 bases to trimming and J lost 1 base, with 13 bases between them. The CDR3 consists of 13 residues. The CDR3 sequence: CSAQGGINYGYTF. The CDR3 DNA reads as TGCAGCGCCCAAGGAGGGATTAACTATGGCTACACCTTC.

The chain uses TRBV18 and TRBJ2-5; no clear D. Trimming took 2 bases from V and 1 from J, leaving 8 bases between them. Germline V gene lookup returns CDR1 KGHSH and CDR2 LQKENI. The CDR3 contains 14 residues. In DNA form, the CDR3 reads TGTGCCAGCTCACCATTCAACAGCCAAGAGACCCAGTACTTC. Protein sequence: CASSPFNSQETQYF.

As DNA, the CDR3 is TGTGCCAGTAGTATCCTCCTTCGGGGCACTGAAGCTTTCTTT. The encoded protein is CASSILLRGTEAFF. The chain joins TRBV19 to TRBJ1-1; D gene unclear. Per germline, CDR1 LNHDA and CDR2 SQIVND (reference sequence). CDR3 size: 14 residues. Trimming took 3 bases from V and 4 from J, leaving 12 bases between them.

The chain recombines TRBV27 with TRBJ1-2; no firm D call. Germline V gene lookup returns CDR1 MNHEY and CDR2 SMNVEV (reference sequence). The length of the CDR3 is 14 residues. Trimming stripped 4 bases from V and 4 bases from J, with 13 bases between. DNA for the CDR3: TGTGCCAGCAGTTCCACCTCCGATATCTATGGCTACACCTTC. Amino acids: CASSSTSDIYGYTF.

This chain connects TRBV6-2 or TRBV6-3 to TRBJ1-5; D is possibly TRBD1 (5 bases). The ends were cut back, 0 bases at V and 4 bases at J, with 13 bases in the middle. Germline V CDR1 and CDR2: MNHEY, SVGEGT. The CDR3 consists of 16 residues. This CDR3 is CASSYSPGLGNQPQHF. The DNA for the CDR3 is TGTGCCAGCAGTTACTCGCCGGGGCTAGGTAATCAGCCCCAGCATTTT.